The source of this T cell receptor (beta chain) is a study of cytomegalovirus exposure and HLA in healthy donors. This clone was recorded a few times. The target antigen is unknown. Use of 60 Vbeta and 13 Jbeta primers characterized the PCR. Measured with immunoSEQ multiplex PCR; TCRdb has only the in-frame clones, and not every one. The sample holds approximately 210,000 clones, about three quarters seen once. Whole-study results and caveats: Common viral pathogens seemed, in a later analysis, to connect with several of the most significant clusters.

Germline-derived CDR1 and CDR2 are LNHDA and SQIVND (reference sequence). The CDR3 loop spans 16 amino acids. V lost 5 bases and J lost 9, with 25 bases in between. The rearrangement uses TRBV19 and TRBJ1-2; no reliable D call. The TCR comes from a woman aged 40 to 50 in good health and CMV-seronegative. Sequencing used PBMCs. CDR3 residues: CASSPLPQRELYSYTF. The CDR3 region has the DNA TGTGCCAGTAGTCCCCTCCCTCAAAGGGAGCTATATAGCTACACCTTC.